This T cell receptor (beta chain) was identified in a study of CXCR3-negative and CXCR3-positive naive CD8 T cells. Overall study results and limits: Comparison of naive cells showed more hydrophobic TRB CDR3s in CXCR3-positive than in CXCR3-negative naive cells. Across naive subsets, surface CD5 expression was comparable, and TCR strength was inferred from properties of the TRB CDR3. Comparably high diversity marked both naive subsets, whereas memory CD8+ cells had much lower diversity. Memory, not naive, CXCR3-negative and CXCR3-positive cells differed in TRBV-TRBJ usage.

As to this clonotype: Its antigen is unidentified.

Among CD8+ T cells, naive ones were CD45RO-CCR7+CD27+CD95-. Looked up from germline, CDR1 is MNHNY and CDR2 is SVGAGI (reference sequence). This CDR3 contains 13 residues. The libraries of TRB cDNA were prepared using 5' RACE with UMI labels. TCRdb processed the 5' RACE reads again and assigns one entry to each CDR3 protein, with no DNA. The sample has 90,000 to 150,000 distinct CDR3 sequences, and its top ten clones hold approximately 0.4%. The sequence was obtained from a human donor in good health. Some clones in this sample may be carry-over from other donors' samples. The genes are TRBV6-6 and TRBJ2-5. The sequencing sample was made of naive CXCR3+ CD8+ T cells from blood. This sample's subset: CD45RO-CCR7+CD27+CD95- naive CD8+ T cells expressing CXCR3 (TNR3+). The CDR3 protein is CASKPDYQETQYF.